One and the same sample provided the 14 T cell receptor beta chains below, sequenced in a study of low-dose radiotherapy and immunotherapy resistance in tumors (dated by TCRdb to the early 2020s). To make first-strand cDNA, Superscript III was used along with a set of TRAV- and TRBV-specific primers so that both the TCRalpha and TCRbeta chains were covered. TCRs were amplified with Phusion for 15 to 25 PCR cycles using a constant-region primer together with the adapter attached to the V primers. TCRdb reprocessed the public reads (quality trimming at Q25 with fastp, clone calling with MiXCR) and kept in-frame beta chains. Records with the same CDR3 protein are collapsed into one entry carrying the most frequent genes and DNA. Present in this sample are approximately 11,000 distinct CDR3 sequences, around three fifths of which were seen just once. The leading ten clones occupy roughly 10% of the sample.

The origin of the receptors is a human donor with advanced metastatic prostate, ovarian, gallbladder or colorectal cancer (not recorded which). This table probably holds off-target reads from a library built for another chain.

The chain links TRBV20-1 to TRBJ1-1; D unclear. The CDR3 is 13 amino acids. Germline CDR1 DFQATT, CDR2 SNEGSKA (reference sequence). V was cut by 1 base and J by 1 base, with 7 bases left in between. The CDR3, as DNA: TGCAGTGCTAGAGTTGCGGGGAACACTGAAGCTTTCTTT. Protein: CSARVAGNTEAFF.

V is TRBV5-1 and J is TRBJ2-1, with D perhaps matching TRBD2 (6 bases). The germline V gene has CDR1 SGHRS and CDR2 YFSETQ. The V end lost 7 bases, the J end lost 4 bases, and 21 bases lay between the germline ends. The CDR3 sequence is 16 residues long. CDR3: CASSPEGRLKYNEQFF. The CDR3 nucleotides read TGCGCCAGCTCCCCGGAGGGCCGGCTCAAATACAATGAGCAGTTCTTC. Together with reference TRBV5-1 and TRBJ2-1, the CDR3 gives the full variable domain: KAGVTQTPRYLIKTRGQQVTLSCSPISGHRSVSWYQQTPGQGLQFLFEYFSETQRNKGNFPGRFSGRQFSNSRSEMNVSTLELGDSALYLCASSPEGRLKYNEQFFGPGTRLTVL.

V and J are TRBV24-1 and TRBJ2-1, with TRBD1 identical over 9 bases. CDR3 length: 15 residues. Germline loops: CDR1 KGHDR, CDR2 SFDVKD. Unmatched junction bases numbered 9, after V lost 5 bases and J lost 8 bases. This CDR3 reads CATSGEQGASDEQFF. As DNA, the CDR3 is TGTGCCACCAGTGGGGAACAGGGGGCTTCCGATGAGCAGTTCTTC.

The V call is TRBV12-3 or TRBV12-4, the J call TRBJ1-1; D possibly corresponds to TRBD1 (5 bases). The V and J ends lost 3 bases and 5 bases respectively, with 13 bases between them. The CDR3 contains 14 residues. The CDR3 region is CASSFFRVSTEAFF. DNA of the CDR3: TGTGCCAGCAGTTTTTTCAGGGTATCTACTGAAGCTTTCTTT.

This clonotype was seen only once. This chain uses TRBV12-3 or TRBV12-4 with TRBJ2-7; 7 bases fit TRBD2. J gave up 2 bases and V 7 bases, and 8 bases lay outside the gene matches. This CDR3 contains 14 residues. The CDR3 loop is CASNPAGPPYEQYF. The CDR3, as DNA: TGTGCCAGCAATCCAGCGGGACCCCCCTACGAGCAGTACTTC.

The CDR3 DNA reads TGTGCCAGCAGTTTGGTTAGCCGATTTCAGCCCCAGCATTTT. This sequence encodes CASSLVSRFQPQHF. This chain links TRBV28 with TRBJ1-5; D unresolved. The V and J ends lost 3 bases and 6 bases respectively, with 12 bases between them. The germline V gene encodes CDR1 MDHEN and CDR2 SYDVKM. The CDR3 runs 14 residues.

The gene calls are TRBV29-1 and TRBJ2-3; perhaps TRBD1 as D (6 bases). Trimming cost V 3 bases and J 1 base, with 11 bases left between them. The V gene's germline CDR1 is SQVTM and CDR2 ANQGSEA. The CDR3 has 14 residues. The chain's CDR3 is CSVERGRGTDTQYF. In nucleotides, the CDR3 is TGCAGCGTTGAGAGGGGGAGAGGCACAGATACGCAGTATTTT.

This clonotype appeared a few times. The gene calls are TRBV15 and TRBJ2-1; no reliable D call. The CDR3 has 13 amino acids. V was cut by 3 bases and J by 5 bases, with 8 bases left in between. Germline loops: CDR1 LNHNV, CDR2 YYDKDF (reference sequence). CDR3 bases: TGTGCCACCAGCAGGGCGATCCACAATGAGCAGTTCTTC. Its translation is CATSRAIHNEQFF.

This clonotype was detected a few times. The CDR3 DNA reads as TGTGCCAGCAGTTACTCGGTCGGTAGCGAGTCTCGCGTTGTAGAGCAGTTCTTC. Translation: CASSYSVGSESRVVEQFF. The rearrangement links TRBV6-2 or TRBV6-3 to TRBJ2-1, with D possibly being TRBD2 (5 bases). The CDR3 loop spans 18 amino acids. V dropped 0 bases and J dropped 10 bases, with 25 bases sitting between them. Germline CDR1 is MNHEY and CDR2 is SVGEGT.

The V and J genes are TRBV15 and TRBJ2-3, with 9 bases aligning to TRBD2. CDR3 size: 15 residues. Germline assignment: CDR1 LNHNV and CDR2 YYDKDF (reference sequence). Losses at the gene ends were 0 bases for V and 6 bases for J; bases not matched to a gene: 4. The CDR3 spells CATSRDDSGSDTQYF. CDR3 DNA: TGTGCCACCAGCAGAGATGATAGCGGGAGTGATACGCAGTATTTT.

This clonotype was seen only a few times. The CDR3 region is CASSLDRGTDTQYF. CDR3 bases: TGTGCCAGCAGCTTAGATCGGGGGACAGATACGCAGTATTTT. V and J are TRBV11-2 and TRBJ2-3, with a possible D match to TRBD2 (6 bases). V was shortened by 0 bases and J by 3 bases, with 7 bases between the two germline ends. CDR3 length equals 14 residues. The germline gives CDR1 SGHAT, CDR2 FQNNGV. Variable domain in full (rest from reference TRBV11-2 and TRBJ2-3): EAGVAQSPRYKIIEKRQSVAFWCNPISGHATLYWYQQILGQGPKLLIQFQNNGVVDDSQLPKDRFSAERLKGVDSTLKIQPAKLEDSAVYLCASSLDRGTDTQYFGPGTRLTVL.

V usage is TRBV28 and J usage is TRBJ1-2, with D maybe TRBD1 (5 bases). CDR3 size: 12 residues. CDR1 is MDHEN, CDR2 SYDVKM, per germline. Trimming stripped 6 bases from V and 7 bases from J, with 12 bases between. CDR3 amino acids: CASSSGSGGYTF. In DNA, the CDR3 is TGTGCCAGCAGCTCAGGGTCGGGTGGCTACACCTTC.

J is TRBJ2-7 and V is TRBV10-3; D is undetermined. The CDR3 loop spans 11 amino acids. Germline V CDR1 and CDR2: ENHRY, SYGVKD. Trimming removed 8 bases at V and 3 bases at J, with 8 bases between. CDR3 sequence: CAIGLGYEQYF. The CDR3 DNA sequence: TGTGCCATCGGCCTGGGCTACGAGCAGTACTTC.

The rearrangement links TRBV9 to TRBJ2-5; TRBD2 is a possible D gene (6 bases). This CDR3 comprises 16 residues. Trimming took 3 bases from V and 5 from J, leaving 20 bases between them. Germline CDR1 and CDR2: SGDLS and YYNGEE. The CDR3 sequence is CASSAGTPPGRETQYF. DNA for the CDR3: TGTGCCAGCAGCGCCGGGACTCCTCCGGGGCGGGAGACCCAGTACTTC.